These T cell receptor beta chains were read from a single sample in a study of blood T cell repertoires in COVID-19. The assay was immunoSEQ multiplex PCR, and TCRdb's table has in-frame clones only and misses some. The sample records 40,000 to 50,000 clones, 80% to 90% being singletons. Sequenced material: peripheral blood. All receptors derive from a human donor in a cohort sampled during active COVID-19. Each CDR3 is given with its conserved first and last residue. The D gene is left open where the match is weak. Size is omitted from some rows. Given values are once, few, many or a class for expanded clones.

J gene: TRBJ2-4
D gene: TRBD1
V gene: TRBV6-2/TRBV6-3
CDR3 length: 13
clone size: NA
CDR3 protein: CASSYSTGTIQYF
CDR3 DNA: TGTGCCAGCAGTTACTCGACAGGGACCATTCAGTACTTC

J gene: TRBJ2-5
D gene: TRBD1
V gene: TRBV9
CDR3 length: 16
clone size: NA
CDR3 protein: CASSGGTGYIQETQYF
CDR3 DNA: TGTGCCAGCAGCGGAGGGACAGGATACATCCAAGAGACCCAGTACTTC

J gene: TRBJ2-1
D gene: TRBD2
V gene: TRBV11-2
CDR3 length: 17
clone size: NA
CDR3 protein: CASSSTAGLAGVNEQFF
CDR3 DNA: TGTGCCAGCAGCTCGACTGCCGGACTAGCGGGAGTCAATGAGCAGTTCTTC

J gene: TRBJ1-2
D gene: NA
V gene: TRBV12-5
CDR3 length: 13
clone size: few
CDR3 protein: CASGSEGFYGYTF
CDR3 DNA: TGTGCTAGTGGTTCGGAGGGTTTCTATGGCTACACCTTC

J gene: TRBJ2-5
D gene: NA
V gene: TRBV5-1
CDR3 length: 13
clone size: NA
CDR3 protein: CASSPPPYETQYF
CDR3 DNA: TGCGCCAGCAGCCCCCCCCCGTATGAGACCCAGTACTTC

J gene: TRBJ2-5
D gene: NA
V gene: TRBV5-1
CDR3 length: 13
clone size: NA
CDR3 protein: CASSESPLETQYF
CDR3 DNA: TGCGCCAGCAGCGAGAGCCCCTTAGAGACCCAGTACTTC

J gene: TRBJ2-4
D gene: NA
V gene: TRBV5-5
CDR3 length: 13
clone size: NA
CDR3 protein: CASSHNDRPIQYF
CDR3 DNA: TGTGCCAGCAGCCACAACGACAGGCCCATTCAGTACTTC

J gene: TRBJ2-7
D gene: TRBD1
V gene: TRBV13
CDR3 length: 17
clone size: NA
CDR3 protein: CASSSKHGTGGSYEQYF
CDR3 DNA: TGTGCCAGCAGCTCAAAGCATGGGACAGGGGGATCCTACGAGCAGTACTTC

J gene: TRBJ2-3
D gene: TRBD2
V gene: TRBV30
CDR3 length: 16
clone size: NA
CDR3 protein: CAWSTLTSGFTDTQYF
CDR3 DNA: TGTGCCTGGAGCACCCTGACTAGCGGTTTCACAGATACGCAGTATTTT

J gene: TRBJ2-5
D gene: TRBD1
V gene: TRBV5-8
CDR3 length: 16
clone size: NA
CDR3 protein: CASSISGTGVQETQYF
CDR3 DNA: TGTGCCAGCAGCATCTCCGGGACAGGGGTCCAAGAGACCCAGTACTTC